This TCR beta chain was recovered during a study of T cell clonotyping in hematopoietic cell transplantation. Study conclusions and caveats: After transplant, recipient diversity fell while pathologically expanded clonotypes grew through day 180. No sorting was done, leaving CD4 and CD8 contributions mixed. Few recipient clonotypes overlapped donors; over 95% were de novo at given depth.

In the case of this clone: Its antigen is currently unknown.

Time point given: recipient sample about 28 days before transplant, after cytoreduction. Blood collection times were about day -28 and days 30, 100, 180 posttransplant. Germline CDR1 and CDR2: SGHRS and YFSETQ. V was clipped by 0 bases and J by 0 bases, with 10 bases between them. The CDR3 is made up of 16 amino acids. Sequencing used immunoSEQ multiplex PCR; TCRdb keeps in-frame clones, though not all of them. The sample holds some 40,000 clones, 85% seen once. The sample was peripheral blood mononuclear cells, taken before stem cell transplant. This TCR was recovered from a man between 60 and 75 years old with acute myeloid leukemia. Some clones in this sample may be carry-over from other donors' samples. The chain joins TRBV5-1 to TRBJ2-1, with D hard to call. The CDR3 DNA reads as TGCGCCAGCAGCTTGGCTCGGCTGAGCTCCTACAATGAGCAGTTCTTC. Amino acids: CASSLARLSSYNEQFF. The full variable domain, its missing parts supplied by reference TRBV5-1 and TRBJ2-1, is KAGVTQTPRYLIKTRGQQVTLSCSPISGHRSVSWYQQTPGQGLQFLFEYFSETQRNKGNFPGRFSGRQFSNSRSEMNVSTLELGDSALYLCASSLARLSSYNEQFFGPGTRLTVL.